These 18 T cell receptor beta chains originate from one sample sequenced in a study of blood T cell repertoires in COVID-19. The data were produced by immunoSEQ multiplex PCR, yet TCRdb's version contains in-frame clones alone and is incomplete. Of roughly 220,000 clones in the sample, about 80% were seen once. The sequenced sample consisted of peripheral blood. Receptors were obtained from a woman between 25 and 40 years old who had recovered from COVID-19.

The V gene is TRBV7-9, the J gene TRBJ1-1; 7 nucleotides agree with TRBD1. Per germline, CDR1 SEHNR and CDR2 FQNEAQ (reference sequence). This CDR3 contains 15 residues. V gave up 5 bases and J gave up 4 bases; unmatched junction bases: 10. CDR3 amino acids: CASSRSSAGGTEAFF. As DNA, the CDR3 is TGTGCCAGCAGCCGAAGTAGTGCAGGGGGCACTGAAGCTTTCTTT. The variable domain in full, with the rest retrieved from reference TRBV7-9 and TRBJ1-1, is DTGVSQNPRHKITKRGQNVTFRCDPISEHNRLYWYRQTLGQGPEFLTYFQNEAQLEKSRLLSDRFSAERPKGSFSTLEIQRTEQGDSAMYLCASSRSSAGGTEAFFGQGTRLTVV.

The V and J genes are TRBV5-1 and TRBJ2-5, with unresolved D. This CDR3 spans 15 amino acids. CDR1 and CDR2 from the germline V gene are SGHRS and YFSETQ. Between the trimmed V and J ends, which lost 0 bases and 0 bases, there was a span of 9 bases. CDR3 nucleotides: TGCGCCAGCAGCTTGGCTGTTCCGTACCAAGAGACCCAGTACTTC. Translation gives CASSLAVPYQETQYF. Drawing the rest from reference TRBV5-1 and TRBJ2-5, the complete variable domain is KAGVTQTPRYLIKTRGQQVTLSCSPISGHRSVSWYQQTPGQGLQFLFEYFSETQRNKGNFPGRFSGRQFSNSRSEMNVSTLELGDSALYLCASSLAVPYQETQYFGPGTRLLVL.

The chain combines TRBV5-1 with TRBJ2-3, with a tentative D call TRBD2 (6 bases). The CDR3 runs to 14 residues. Germline-derived CDR1 and CDR2 are SGHRS and YFSETQ. V was pared by 0 bases and J by 6 bases, with 11 bases between. CDR3 residues: CASSLGGRSDTQYF. In DNA, the CDR3 is TGCGCCAGCAGCTTGGGGGGGAGGTCCGATACGCAGTATTTT.

This CDR3 reads CASSLGGAANYGYTF. In DNA form, the CDR3 reads TGTGCCAGCAGCTTAGGGGGAGCGGCAAACTATGGCTACACCTTC. V usage is TRBV7-9 and J usage is TRBJ1-2; D remains unclear. The V gene's germline CDR1 is SEHNR and CDR2 FQNEAQ (reference sequence). Trimming pared 1 base from V and 2 bases from J, leaving 11 bases between. CDR3 length equals 15 residues.

V gene TRBV24-1 combines with J gene TRBJ2-3, with 8 bases identical to TRBD1. V lost 7 bases to trimming and J lost 0 bases; unmatched junction nucleotides: 8. The CDR3 is 16 residues long. Germline loops: CDR1 KGHDR, CDR2 SFDVKD. CDR3 in DNA: TGTGCCACCAGCCCCGATAGGACAGGGAGCACAGATACGCAGTATTTT. Its protein product is CATSPDRTGSTDTQYF.

The chain carries TRBV19 and TRBJ1-2; D is ambiguous. Germline V gene lookup returns CDR1 LNHDA and CDR2 SQIVND (reference sequence). The CDR3 is made up of 11 amino acids. Between the trimmed V and J ends, which lost 8 bases and 5 bases, there was a span of 9 bases. This CDR3 reads CASSNEYGYTF. CDR3 DNA sequence: TGTGCCAGTTCCAACGAGTATGGCTACACCTTC.

The chain links TRBV3-1 (or the pseudogene TRBV3-2) to TRBJ2-7, with 8 bases identical to TRBD1. This CDR3 spans 11 amino acids. Germline loops: CDR1 LGHDT, CDR2 YNNKEL (reference sequence). The ends lost 8 bases at V and 7 bases at J; junction bases unmatched: 4. The CDR3 loop is CASQGAQEQYF. CDR3 DNA: TGTGCCAGCCAGGGGGCGCAGGAGCAGTACTTC.

The chain couples TRBV2 to TRBJ1-2, with TRBD1 matching over 9 bases. J gave up 7 bases and V 9 bases, and 6 bases lay outside the gene matches. The germline V gene encodes CDR1 SNHLY and CDR2 FYNNEI. The CDR3 covers 12 residues. In nucleotides, the CDR3 is TGTGCCAGGGGGACAGGGACGTTTGGCTACACCTTC. It specifies CARGTGTFGYTF.

About this clone itself: Compared with germline, one end of the junction differs, possibly owing to a read error. Other DNA sequences from this sample encode an identical CDR3 as well. The chain couples TRBV24-1 to TRBJ2-1; 9 bases are shared with TRBD2. CDR1 is KGHDR and CDR2 is SFDVKD in the germline V gene. This CDR3 has 15 residues. The chain's CDR3 is CATSDLAGDYNEQFF. CDR3 DNA sequence: TGTGCCACCAGCGATTTAGCGGGGGACTACAATGAGCAGTTCTTC.

The chain recombines TRBV18 with TRBJ2-3; 7 nucleotides line up with TRBD2. CDR3 size: 13 residues. Per germline, CDR1 KGHSH and CDR2 LQKENI. V trimming: 1 base; J trimming: 6 bases; junction bases outside the gene matches: 1. As DNA, the CDR3 is TGTGCCAGCTCACCACTCGGGGGGGATACGCAGTATTTT. Translated, it gives CASSPLGGDTQYF.

V gene TRBV7-9 combines with J gene TRBJ1-2; unclear D gene. The CDR3 sequence is 12 residues long. Germline CDR1 and CDR2: SEHNR and FQNEAQ (reference sequence). V was clipped by 1 base and J by 10 bases, with 10 bases between them. The CDR3 coding sequence is TGTGCCAGCAGCTTAGACCCCCAGGACTACACCTTC. It translates to CASSLDPQDYTF.

This clone was seen just once. The chain combines TRBV5-4 with TRBJ1-2; TRBD1 aligns across 9 bases. CDR3 length: 16 residues. V shed 4 bases and J 3 bases; nucleotides not matched to a gene: 10. CDR1 and CDR2 (germline): SGHNT, YYREEE (reference sequence). CDR3 bases: TGTGCCAGCAGCGAGGAACAGGGGGCTAGGGACTATGGCTACACCTTC. This translates into CASSEEQGARDYGYTF.

The V and J genes are TRBV18 and TRBJ2-5; 7 bases fit TRBD2. The CDR3 loop spans 14 amino acids. V trimming: 2 bases; J trimming: 2 bases; junction bases outside the gene matches: 2. Per the germline V gene, CDR1 is KGHSH and CDR2 is LQKENI. Written as DNA, the CDR3 is TGTGCCAGCTCACCAGGGGAGGGACAAGAGACCCAGTACTTC. It codes for CASSPGEGQETQYF.

V gene TRBV6-5 combines with J gene TRBJ2-7, with 7 positions matching TRBD1. The ends lost 9 bases at V and 3 bases at J; junction bases unmatched: 11. Germline V lookup: CDR1 MNHEY, CDR2 SVGAGI. The CDR3 is made up of 14 amino acids. The CDR3 spells CARGVGGAYYEQYF. The CDR3 nucleotides read TGTGCCAGGGGCGTAGGGGGCGCGTACTACGAGCAGTACTTC.

The chain carries TRBV2 and TRBJ2-5, with no clear D. This CDR3 spans 12 amino acids. Trimming stripped 7 bases from V and 4 bases from J, with 10 bases between. CDR1 and CDR2 (germline): SNHLY, FYNNEI. Here the CDR3 DNA reads TGTGCCAGCACCGACTTCAGAGAGACCCAGTACTTC. Residues: CASTDFRETQYF.

The gene calls are TRBV6-5 and TRBJ2-7; 7 positions match TRBD2. The CDR3 covers 15 residues. V shed 2 bases, J shed 4 bases, and the junction held 8 bases outside the gene matches. The V gene's germline CDR1 is MNHEY and CDR2 SVGAGI. CDR3 nucleotide sequence: TGTGCCAGCAGTTACGAACGGGGGAGGGCGTACGAGCAGTACTTC. It specifies CASSYERGRAYEQYF.

This chain connects TRBV5-1 to TRBJ2-2; D unclear. Germline lookup yields CDR1 SGHRS and CDR2 YFSETQ. This CDR3 is built from 14 residues. V lost 4 bases and J lost 6, with 13 bases in between. The CDR3 DNA reads TGCGCCAGCAGCACCGATACAGTCGCCGGGGAGCTGTTTTTT. Translation gives CASSTDTVAGELFF.

The chain links TRBV30 to TRBJ2-1; the match to TRBD2 covers 7 bases. The CDR3 spans 13 residues. Per germline, CDR1 GTSNPN and CDR2 SVGIG (reference sequence). V shed 8 bases and J 7 bases; nucleotides not matched to a gene: 11. The CDR3 region has the DNA TGTGCCGGAAAAAGGGAGGGTAGGAATGAGCAGTTCTTC. Translating it yields CAGKREGRNEQFF.